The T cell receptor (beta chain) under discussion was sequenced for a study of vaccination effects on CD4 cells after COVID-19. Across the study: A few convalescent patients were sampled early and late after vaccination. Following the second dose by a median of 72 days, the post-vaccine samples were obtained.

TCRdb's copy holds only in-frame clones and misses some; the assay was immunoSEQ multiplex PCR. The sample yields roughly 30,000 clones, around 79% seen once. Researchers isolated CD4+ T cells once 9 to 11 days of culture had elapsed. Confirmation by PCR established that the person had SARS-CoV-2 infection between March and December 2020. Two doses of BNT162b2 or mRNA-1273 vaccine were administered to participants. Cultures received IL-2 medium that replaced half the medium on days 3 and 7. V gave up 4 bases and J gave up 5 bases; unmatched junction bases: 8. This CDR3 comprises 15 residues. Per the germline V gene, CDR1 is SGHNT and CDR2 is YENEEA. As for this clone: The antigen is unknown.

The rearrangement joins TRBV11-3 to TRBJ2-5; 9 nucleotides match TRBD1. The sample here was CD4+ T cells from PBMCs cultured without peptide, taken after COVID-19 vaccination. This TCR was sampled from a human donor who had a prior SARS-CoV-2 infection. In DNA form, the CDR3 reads TGTGCCAGCAGCTCGGGACAGGGACCGGTTGAGACCCAGTACTTC. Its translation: CASSSGQGPVETQYF.